These 16 T cell receptor beta chains came from one sample sequenced in a study of human CD4 T cells and Enterobacteriaceae. Assay used: immunoSEQ multiplex PCR; TCRdb lists only in-frame clones, some missing. The sample lists hundreds of clones; about 39% were seen once. FACS sorting after about 6-7 days collected CFSE-low CD25+ ICOS+ proliferating activated T cells. Sorted memory CD4+ T cells were CFSE-labeled and cultured 2:1 with irradiated antigen-pulsed autologous monocytes. Sorting took every CD4+ cell except CD45RA+CCR7+CD95- naive cells, reaching over 98% purity. Sequencing was performed on bacteria-reactive CD4+ T cells grown in culture. Sample subset: CFSE-low proliferating memory CD4 T cells sorted after in vitro stimulation with a heat-inactivated bacterium or M. tuberculosis lysate. Every receptor here comes from a human donor in good health.

CDR3 residues: CASSSYAAPVEQYF. CDR3 coding DNA: TGTGCCAGCAGCTCCTACGCGGCCCCGGTAGAGCAGTACTTC. This rearrangement joins TRBV11-3 to TRBJ2-7; no clear D gene. This CDR3 comprises 14 residues. Deletions cut 4 bases from V and 7 bases from J, with 17 bases between. The germline gives CDR1 SGHNT, CDR2 YENEEA. The full variable domain, its missing parts supplied by reference TRBV11-3 and TRBJ2-7, is EAGVVQSPRYKIIEKKQPVAFWCNPISGHNTLYWYLQNLGQGPELLIRYENEEAVDDSQLPKDRFSAERLKGVDSTLKIQPAELGDSAVYLCASSSYAAPVEQYFGPGTRLTVT.

This clone was seen a few times. A read error may account for a junction end that differs from germline. The CDR3 spells CASSSSGRATGELFF. CDR3 coding DNA: TGTGCCAGCAGCTCTAGCGGGAGGGCCACCGGGGAGCTGTTTTTT. This chain uses TRBV5-3 with TRBJ2-2; 12 nucleotides match TRBD2. TRBV5-3 is reported as an ORF; its role is uncertain. The CDR3 is made up of 15 amino acids.

The V call is TRBV7-2, the J call TRBJ1-4; TRBD1 might be the D (6 bases). Germline values: CDR1 SGHTA, CDR2 FQGNSA. The CDR3 sequence is 15 residues long. V lost 2 bases to trimming and J lost 4 bases, with 11 bases between them. The CDR3, as DNA: TGTGCCAGCAGCTTATGGGGGGCGGTTAATGAAAAACTGTTTTTT. It is translated as CASSLWGAVNEKLFF.

The chain joins TRBV12-5 to TRBJ2-2; D uncertain. The germline V gene has CDR1 LGHNT and CDR2 FRNRAP. Trimming pared 7 bases from V and 8 bases from J, leaving 11 bases between. The CDR3 loop spans 12 amino acids. CDR3 nucleotides: TGTGCTAGTGAAAAAGATAGGGGGGAGCTGTTTTTT. It specifies CASEKDRGELFF.

In its sample, this clone was seen a few times. The V gene is TRBV5-4, the J gene TRBJ2-5; 12 bases agree with TRBD1. This CDR3 region has 16 residues. Trimming at V came to 0 bases and at J to 5 bases, leaving 5 bases not matched to a gene. The germline V gene has CDR1 SGHNT and CDR2 YYREEE (reference sequence). CDR3 sequence: CASSLAGTGGRETQYF. The CDR3 DNA reads as TGTGCCAGCAGCTTGGCTGGGACAGGGGGCCGGGAGACCCAGTACTTC.

The chain couples TRBV6-5 to TRBJ2-1, with 7 bases lining up with TRBD1. This CDR3 is 13 amino acids long. From germline, CDR1 is MNHEY and CDR2 SVGAGI. V lost 6 bases, J lost 9 bases, and 8 bases stayed unmatched. CDR3 in amino acids: CASRPLTGLEQFF. CDR3 DNA: TGTGCCAGCAGACCACTGACAGGGCTTGAGCAGTTCTTC.

Sample share makes this clone large. J is TRBJ1-2 and V is TRBV12-5; the D is unclear. The CDR3 spans 12 residues. V was clipped by 4 bases and J by 3 bases, with 6 bases between them. Germline CDR1 is LGHNT and CDR2 is FRNRAP. This chain's CDR3 is CASGSPDYGYTF. The CDR3, as DNA: TGTGCTAGTGGTTCCCCTGACTATGGCTACACCTTC. The full variable domain, in which reference TRBV12-5 and TRBJ1-2 provide the parts outside the CDR3, is DARVTQTPRHKVTEMGQEVTMRCQPILGHNTVFWYRQTMMQGLELLAYFRNRAPLDDSGMPKDRFSAEMPDATLATLKIQPSEPRDSAVYFCASGSPDYGYTFGSGTRLTVV.

This clone has more than one count but fewer than ten. DNA for the CDR3: TGTGCCAGCAGCTTAGGGACCGAGGTGAGCTATGGCTACACCTTC. It translates to CASSLGTEVSYGYTF. This rearrangement joins TRBV4-2 to TRBJ1-2; tentatively, D is TRBD1 (5 bases). Germline loops: CDR1 LGHNA, CDR2 YNFKEQ. The CDR3 length is 15 residues. Trimming removed 5 bases from V and 4 bases from J, with 17 bases in between.

Relative to its sample, this clone is medium-sized. Relative to the germline gene, one junction end is altered; a read error may explain this. The chain links TRBV7-2 to TRBJ1-5; 9 nucleotides agree with TRBD1. The CDR3 covers 12 residues. The germline gives CDR1 SGHTA, CDR2 FQGNSA. CDR3 region: CASSPGGDRVDF. CDR3 sequence (DNA): TGTGCCAGCAGCCCAGGGGGGGACAGGGTTGATTTT.

Only a few counts were recorded for this clone. The chain has TRBV4-3 and TRBJ2-7; D remains ambiguous. The V gene lost 1 base and the J gene lost 2 bases, with 18 bases spanning the gap. Germline CDR1 and CDR2: LGHNA and YSLEER. The CDR3 sequence is 17 residues long. The CDR3: CASSQAPTGRMPYEQYF. CDR3 coding DNA: TGCGCCAGCAGCCAAGCCCCTACGGGTAGGATGCCCTACGAGCAGTACTTC.

The chain is built from TRBV7-2 and TRBJ2-7, with 7 positions matching TRBD2. After removal of 10 bases from V and 6 bases from J, the junction contained 15 bases not matched to a gene. This CDR3 region has 14 residues. Germline assignment: CDR1 SGHTA and CDR2 FQGNSA. For the CDR3, the DNA is TGTGCCACTACGGAGGGCGGGAGATTCGGCGAGCAGTACTTC. Amino acid sequence: CATTEGGRFGEQYF.

The rearrangement links TRBV19 to TRBJ2-3, with 7 nucleotides matching TRBD1. Germline V CDR1 and CDR2: LNHDA, SQIVND (reference sequence). The J segment lost 0 bases and the V segment lost 9 bases, leaving 3 bases of the junction unmatched. The CDR3 covers 13 residues. CDR3 amino acids: CARDRKSTDTQYF. As DNA, the CDR3 is TGTGCCAGGGACAGGAAGAGCACAGATACGCAGTATTTT.

The gene calls are TRBV7-2 and TRBJ2-4, with D perhaps TRBD1 or TRBD2 (5 bases each). Trimming left V 2 bases short and J 0 bases short, with 11 bases between. This CDR3 is built from 16 residues. Germline CDR1 reads SGHTA; CDR2 reads FQGNSA. The CDR3 DNA is TGTGCCAGCAGCTTAAGTCGGGGCCTAGCCAAAAACATTCAGTACTTC. This codes for CASSLSRGLAKNIQYF. The whole variable domain, filled in from reference TRBV7-2 and TRBJ2-4, reads GAGVSQSPSNKVTEKGKDVELRCDPISGHTALYWYRQSLGQGLEFLIYFQGNSAPDKSGLPSDRFSAERTGGSVSTLTIQRTQQEDSAVYLCASSLSRGLAKNIQYFGAGTRLSVL.

This clone was seen only a few times. The V call is TRBV12-5, the J call TRBJ1-1, with 9 nucleotides matching TRBD1. The V gene end was trimmed by 4 bases and the J gene end by 4 bases; junction bases not matched to a gene: 19. The CDR3 loop spans 19 amino acids. CDR1 is LGHNT and CDR2 is FRNRAP in the germline V gene. Here the CDR3 reads CASGSDYRGQEGALTEAFF. CDR3 nucleotide sequence: TGTGCTAGTGGTTCCGACTACAGGGGGCAAGAGGGGGCTCTCACTGAAGCTTTCTTT.

By sample fraction, this clone is hyperexpanded. The chain combines TRBV5-4 with TRBJ1-1, with 7 bases aligning to TRBD1. There are 15 residues in the CDR3. Germline V lookup: CDR1 SGHNT, CDR2 YYREEE (reference sequence). V gave up 0 bases and J gave up 2 bases; unmatched junction bases: 4. CDR3 nucleotide sequence: TGTGCCAGCAGCTTGGCGGGGACAGTCAACACTGAAGCTTTCTTT. Translated: CASSLAGTVNTEAFF.

This clone counts as large. The sample has other DNA sequences that encode this CDR3 too. The chain joins TRBV28 to TRBJ1-5; D not resolved. V gave up 6 bases and J gave up 2 bases, with 11 bases separating them. This CDR3 is built from 14 residues. CDR1 is MDHEN, CDR2 SYDVKM, per germline. The CDR3 DNA sequence: TGTGCCAGCAGCCTCCCGGGTGGCAATCAGCCCCAGCATTTT. Its protein product is CASSLPGGNQPQHF. Full variable domain (missing parts from reference TRBV28 and TRBJ1-5): DVKVTQSSRYLVKRTGEKVFLECVQDMDHENMFWYRQDPGLGLRLIYFSYDVKMKEKGDIPEGYSVSREKKERFSLILESASTNQTSMYLCASSLPGGNQPQHFGDGTRLSIL.